The sequence of this T cell receptor beta chain was determined in a study of blood T cell repertoires in COVID-19. At the level of the study: Researchers got acute and convalescent COVID-19 samples from the United States, Italy and Spain.

In its sample, this clone was seen once. With 5 bases removed from V and 0 bases from J, the gap between germline ends came to 14 bases. Germline V CDR1 and CDR2: SGDLS, YYNGEE. The CDR3 contains 15 residues. TCRdb keeps only in-frame clones here, not all; method: immunoSEQ multiplex PCR. Here the sample spans around 270,000 clones, 88% being singletons. In terms of age and location, participants ranged from about 18 to 89 years and lived in about 25 US areas. This sequence joins TRBV9 and TRBJ1-2; D possibly corresponds to TRBD1 (6 bases). Material: PBMCs or T cells enriched from blood (not recorded which). This sequence originates from a woman aged 40 to 50 who had been exposed to COVID-19. Here the CDR3 reads CASSSLQGPNYGYTF. Here the CDR3 DNA reads TGTGCCAGCAGTTCTCTACAGGGACCTAACTATGGCTACACCTTC.